Listed below are T cell receptor beta chains from one sample, sequenced in a study of blood T cell repertoires in COVID-19. Assay used: immunoSEQ multiplex PCR; TCRdb lists only in-frame clones, some missing. Of about 140,000 clones listed, about 91% were seen once; the top ten hold 1.5%. Sequenced material: peripheral blood. These receptors were collected from a woman aged 60-75 years with acute or convalescent COVID-19. The CDR3 runs from the conserved cysteine through the conserved F or W. The D gene is left open where the match is weak. The listing skips clone size in some rows; elsewhere it reads once, few, many or a size class.

clone_size: NA
d_call: NA
j_call: TRBJ2-2
v_call: TRBV6-2/TRBV6-3
cdr3_aa: CASSYSGQNTGELFF
cdr3_nt: TGTGCCAGCAGTTACTCGGGGCAGAACACCGGGGAGCTGTTTTTT

clone_size: NA
d_call: NA
j_call: TRBJ2-2
v_call: TRBV5-1
cdr3_aa: CASSLAGTGELFF
cdr3_nt: TGCGCCAGCAGCTTGGCCGGGACCGGGGAGCTGTTTTTT

clone_size: once
d_call: NA
j_call: TRBJ1-1
v_call: TRBV28
cdr3_aa: CASSRGGYDTEAFF
cdr3_nt: TGTGCCAGCAGCCGTGGGGGCTACGACACTGAAGCTTTCTTT

clone_size: large
d_call: NA
j_call: TRBJ1-2
v_call: TRBV19
cdr3_aa: CASSMGVHGYTF
cdr3_nt: TGTGCCAGTAGTATGGGAGTTCATGGCTACACCTTC

clone_size: once
d_call: TRBD1
j_call: TRBJ2-1
v_call: TRBV24-1
cdr3_aa: CATSDLSTSGTGGHNEQFF
cdr3_nt: TGTGCCACCAGTGATCTCAGTACCTCCGGGACAGGGGGCCACAATGAGCAGTTCTTC

clone_size: NA
d_call: TRBD1
j_call: TRBJ1-6
v_call: TRBV5-1
cdr3_aa: CASSLNPPDRGGSPLHF
cdr3_nt: TGCGCCAGCAGCCTCAACCCCCCGGACAGGGGTGGTTCACCCCTCCACTTT

clone_size: NA
d_call: TRBD1
j_call: TRBJ1-4
v_call: TRBV27
cdr3_aa: CASSPDRVPNEKLFF
cdr3_nt: TGTGCCAGCAGTCCCGACAGGGTCCCTAATGAAAAACTGTTTTTT

clone_size: NA
d_call: NA
j_call: TRBJ2-3
v_call: TRBV30
cdr3_aa: CAWAGEGLGTDTQYF
cdr3_nt: TGTGCCTGGGCCGGTGAGGGACTGGGCACAGATACGCAGTATTTT

clone_size: NA
d_call: TRBD2
j_call: TRBJ2-3
v_call: TRBV6-6
cdr3_aa: CASSPRGSPTDTQYF
cdr3_nt: TGTGCCAGCAGCCCGCGGGGGAGCCCCACAGATACGCAGTATTTT

clone_size: NA
d_call: NA
j_call: TRBJ1-2
v_call: TRBV10-3
cdr3_aa: CAISDNRDYGYTF
cdr3_nt: TGTGCCATCAGTGACAACAGAGACTATGGCTACACCTTC

clone_size: few
d_call: TRBD1
j_call: TRBJ1-1
v_call: TRBV10-3
cdr3_aa: CASRDSLNTEAFF
cdr3_nt: TGTGCCAGCCGGGACAGCCTGAACACTGAAGCTTTCTTT

clone_size: NA
d_call: NA
j_call: TRBJ1-2
v_call: TRBV18
cdr3_aa: CASSLDRDYGYTF
cdr3_nt: TGTGCCAGCTCACTGGACAGAGACTATGGCTACACCTTC

clone_size: NA
d_call: TRBD1
j_call: TRBJ1-1
v_call: TRBV5-1
cdr3_aa: CASSSTGGTNTEAFF
cdr3_nt: TGCGCCAGCAGCTCGACAGGGGGAACGAACACTGAAGCTTTCTTT